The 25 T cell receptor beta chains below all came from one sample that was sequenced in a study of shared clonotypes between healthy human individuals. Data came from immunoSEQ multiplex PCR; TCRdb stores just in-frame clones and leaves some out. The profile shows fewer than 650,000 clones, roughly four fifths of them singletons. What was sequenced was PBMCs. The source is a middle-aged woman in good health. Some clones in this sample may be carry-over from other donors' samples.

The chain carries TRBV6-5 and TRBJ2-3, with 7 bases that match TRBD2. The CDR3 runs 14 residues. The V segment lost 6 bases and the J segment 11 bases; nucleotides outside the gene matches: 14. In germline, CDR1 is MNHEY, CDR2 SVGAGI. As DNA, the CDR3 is TGTGCCAGCAGCCCCGGACTAGAAGTTAGTGAGCAGTATTTT. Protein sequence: CASSPGLEVSEQYF.

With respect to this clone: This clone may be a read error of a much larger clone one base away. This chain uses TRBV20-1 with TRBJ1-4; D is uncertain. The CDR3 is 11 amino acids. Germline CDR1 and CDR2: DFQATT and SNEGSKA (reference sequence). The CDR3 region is CSAARSEKLSF. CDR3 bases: TGCAGTGCGGCGAGGTCTGAAAAACTGTCTTTT.

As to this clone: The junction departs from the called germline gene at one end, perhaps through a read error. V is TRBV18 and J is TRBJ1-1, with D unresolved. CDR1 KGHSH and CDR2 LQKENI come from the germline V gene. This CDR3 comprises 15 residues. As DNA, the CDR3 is TGTGCCAGCTCACCACGTCACAGCATGAACACTGAAGCCTTCTTT. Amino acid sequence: CASSPRHSMNTEAFF.

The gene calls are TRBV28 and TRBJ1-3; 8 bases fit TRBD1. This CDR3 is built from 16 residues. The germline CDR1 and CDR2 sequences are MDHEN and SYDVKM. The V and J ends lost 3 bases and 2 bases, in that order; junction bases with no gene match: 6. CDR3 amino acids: CASSFLARGPGNTIYF. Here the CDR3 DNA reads TGTGCCAGCAGTTTTTTAGCCAGGGGGCCTGGAAACACCATATATTTT.

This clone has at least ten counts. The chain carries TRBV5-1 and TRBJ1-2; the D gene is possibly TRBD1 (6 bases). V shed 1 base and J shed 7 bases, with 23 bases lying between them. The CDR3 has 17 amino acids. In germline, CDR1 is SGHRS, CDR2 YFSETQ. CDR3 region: CASSLPLQQGIGSGYTF. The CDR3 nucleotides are TGCGCCAGCAGCTTGCCCCTTCAACAGGGAATTGGAAGTGGCTACACCTTC. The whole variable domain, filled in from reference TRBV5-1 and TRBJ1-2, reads KAGVTQTPRYLIKTRGQQVTLSCSPISGHRSVSWYQQTPGQGLQFLFEYFSETQRNKGNFPGRFSGRQFSNSRSEMNVSTLELGDSALYLCASSLPLQQGIGSGYTFGSGTRLTVV.

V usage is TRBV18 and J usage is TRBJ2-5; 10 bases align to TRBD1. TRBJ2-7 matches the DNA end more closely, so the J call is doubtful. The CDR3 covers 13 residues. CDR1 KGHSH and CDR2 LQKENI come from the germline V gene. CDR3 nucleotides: TGTGCCAGCTCGGACAGGGGGTCCAACGAGCAGTACTTC. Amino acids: CASSDRGSNEQYF.

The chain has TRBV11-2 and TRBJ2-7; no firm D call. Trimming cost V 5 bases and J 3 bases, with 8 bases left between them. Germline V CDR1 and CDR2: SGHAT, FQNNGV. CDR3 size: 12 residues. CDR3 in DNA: TGTGCCAGCAGCCCCGGAGACTACGAGCAGTACTTC. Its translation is CASSPGDYEQYF.

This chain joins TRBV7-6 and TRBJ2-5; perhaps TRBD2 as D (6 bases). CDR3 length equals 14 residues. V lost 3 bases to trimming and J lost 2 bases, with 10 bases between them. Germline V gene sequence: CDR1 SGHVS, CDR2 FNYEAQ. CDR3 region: CASSLGGVQETQYF. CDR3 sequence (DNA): TGTGCCAGCAGCTTGGGGGGAGTACAAGAGACCCAGTACTTC.

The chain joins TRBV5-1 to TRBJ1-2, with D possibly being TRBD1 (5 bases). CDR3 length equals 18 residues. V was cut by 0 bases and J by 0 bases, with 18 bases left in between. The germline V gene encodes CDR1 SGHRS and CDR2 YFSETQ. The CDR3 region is CASSLVWGREVANYGYTF. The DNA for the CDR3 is TGCGCCAGCAGCTTGGTATGGGGCAGGGAAGTGGCTAACTATGGCTACACCTTC.

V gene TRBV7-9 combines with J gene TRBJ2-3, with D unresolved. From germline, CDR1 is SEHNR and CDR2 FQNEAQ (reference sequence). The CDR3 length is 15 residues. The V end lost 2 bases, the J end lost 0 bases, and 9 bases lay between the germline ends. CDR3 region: CASSLNPASTDTQYF. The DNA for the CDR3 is TGTGCCAGCAGCTTAAACCCGGCTAGCACAGATACGCAGTATTTT. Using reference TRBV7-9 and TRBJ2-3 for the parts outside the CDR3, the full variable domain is DTGVSQNPRHKITKRGQNVTFRCDPISEHNRLYWYRQTLGQGPEFLTYFQNEAQLEKSRLLSDRFSAERPKGSFSTLEIQRTEQGDSAMYLCASSLNPASTDTQYFGPGTRLTVL.

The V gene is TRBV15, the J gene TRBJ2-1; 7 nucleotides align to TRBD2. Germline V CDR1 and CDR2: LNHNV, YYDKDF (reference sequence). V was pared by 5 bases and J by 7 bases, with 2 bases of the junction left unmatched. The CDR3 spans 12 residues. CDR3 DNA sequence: TGTGCCACCAGCCCCGGGGGGAATGAGCAGTTCTTC. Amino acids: CATSPGGNEQFF.

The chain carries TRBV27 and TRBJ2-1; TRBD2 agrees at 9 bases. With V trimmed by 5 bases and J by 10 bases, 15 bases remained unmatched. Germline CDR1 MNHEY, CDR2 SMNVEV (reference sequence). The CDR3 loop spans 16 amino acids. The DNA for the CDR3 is TGTGCCAGCAGTACCGTAGCGGGAGTCCCGCAATCGGAGCAGTTCTTC. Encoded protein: CASSTVAGVPQSEQFF.

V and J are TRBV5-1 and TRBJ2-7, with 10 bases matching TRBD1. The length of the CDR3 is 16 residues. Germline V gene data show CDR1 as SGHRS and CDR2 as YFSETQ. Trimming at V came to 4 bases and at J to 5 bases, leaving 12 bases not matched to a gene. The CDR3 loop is CASSPVGDRGRHEQYF. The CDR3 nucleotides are TGCGCCAGCAGCCCGGTAGGGGACAGGGGACGCCACGAGCAGTACTTC.

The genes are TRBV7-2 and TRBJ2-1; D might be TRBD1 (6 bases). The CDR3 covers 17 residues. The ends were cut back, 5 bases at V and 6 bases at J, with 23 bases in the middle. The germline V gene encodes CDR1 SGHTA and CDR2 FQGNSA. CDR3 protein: CASSRRGSEVWSNEQFF. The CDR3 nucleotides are TGTGCCAGCAGCCGCAGGGGTAGCGAAGTCTGGTCCAATGAGCAGTTCTTC.

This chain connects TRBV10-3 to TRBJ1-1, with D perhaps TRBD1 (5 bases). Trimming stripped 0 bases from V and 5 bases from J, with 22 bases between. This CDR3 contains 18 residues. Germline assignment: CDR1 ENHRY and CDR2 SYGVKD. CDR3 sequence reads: CAISESRPGGLSETEAFF. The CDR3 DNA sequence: TGTGCCATCAGTGAGTCGAGGCCTGGGGGTCTGAGTGAGACTGAAGCTTTCTTT.

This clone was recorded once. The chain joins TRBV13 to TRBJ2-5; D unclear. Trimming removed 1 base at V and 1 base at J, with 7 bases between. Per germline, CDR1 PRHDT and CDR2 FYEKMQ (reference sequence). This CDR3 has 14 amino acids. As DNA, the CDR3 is TGTGCCAGCAGCTTAGTCGGCCTCCAAGAGACCCAGTACTTC. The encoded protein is CASSLVGLQETQYF.

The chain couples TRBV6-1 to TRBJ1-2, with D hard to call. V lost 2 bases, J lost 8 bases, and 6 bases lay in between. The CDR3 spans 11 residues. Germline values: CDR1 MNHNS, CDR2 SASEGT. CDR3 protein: CASSERYGYTF. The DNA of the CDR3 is TGTGCCAGCAGTGAACGCTACGGCTACACCTTC.

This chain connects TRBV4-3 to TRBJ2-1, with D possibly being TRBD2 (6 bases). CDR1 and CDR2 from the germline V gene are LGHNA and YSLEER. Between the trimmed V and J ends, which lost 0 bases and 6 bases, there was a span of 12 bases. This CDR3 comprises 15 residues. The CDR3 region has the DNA TGCGCCAGCAGCCAAGATTGGCTAGCGACCAATGAGCAGTTCTTC. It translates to CASSQDWLATNEQFF.

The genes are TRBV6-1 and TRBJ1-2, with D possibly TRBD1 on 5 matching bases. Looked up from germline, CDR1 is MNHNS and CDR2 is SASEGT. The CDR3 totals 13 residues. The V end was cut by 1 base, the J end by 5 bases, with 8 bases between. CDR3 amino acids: CASSEGGLYGYTF. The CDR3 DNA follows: TGTGCCAGCAGTGAAGGGGGCTTGTATGGCTACACCTTC.

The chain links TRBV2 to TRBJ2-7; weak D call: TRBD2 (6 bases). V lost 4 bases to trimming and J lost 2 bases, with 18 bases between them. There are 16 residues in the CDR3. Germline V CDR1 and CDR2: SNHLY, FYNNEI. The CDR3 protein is CASSGDGGVGPYEQYF. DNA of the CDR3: TGTGCCAGCAGTGGGGACGGCGGGGTGGGCCCCTACGAGCAGTACTTC.

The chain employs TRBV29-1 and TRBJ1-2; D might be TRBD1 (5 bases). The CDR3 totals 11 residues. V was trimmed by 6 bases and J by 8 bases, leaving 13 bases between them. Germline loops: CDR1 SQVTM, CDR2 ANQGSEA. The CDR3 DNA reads TGCAGCGTCGATCACAGGTTCGGCTACACCTTC. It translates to CSVDHRFGYTF.

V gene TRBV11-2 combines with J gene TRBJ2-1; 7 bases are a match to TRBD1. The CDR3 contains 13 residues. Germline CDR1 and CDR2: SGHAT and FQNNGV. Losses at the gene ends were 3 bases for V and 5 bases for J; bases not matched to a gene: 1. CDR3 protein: CASSFDRDNEQFF. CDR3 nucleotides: TGTGCCAGCAGCTTCGACAGGGACAATGAGCAGTTCTTC. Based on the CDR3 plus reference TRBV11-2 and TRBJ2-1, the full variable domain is EAGVAQSPRYKIIEKRQSVAFWCNPISGHATLYWYQQILGQGPKLLIQFQNNGVVDDSQLPKDRFSAERLKGVDSTLKIQPAKLEDSAVYLCASSFDRDNEQFFGPGTRLTVL.

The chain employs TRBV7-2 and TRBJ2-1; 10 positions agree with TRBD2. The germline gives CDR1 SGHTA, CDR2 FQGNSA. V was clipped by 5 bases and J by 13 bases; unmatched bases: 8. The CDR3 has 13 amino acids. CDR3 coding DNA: TGTGCCAGCAGCCAAAGGACTAGCGGTCATCAGTTCTTC. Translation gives CASSQRTSGHQFF. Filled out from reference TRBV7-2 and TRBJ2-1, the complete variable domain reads GAGVSQSPSNKVTEKGKDVELRCDPISGHTALYWYRQSLGQGLEFLIYFQGNSAPDKSGLPSDRFSAERTGGSVSTLTIQRTQQEDSAVYLCASSQRTSGHQFFGPGTRLTVL.

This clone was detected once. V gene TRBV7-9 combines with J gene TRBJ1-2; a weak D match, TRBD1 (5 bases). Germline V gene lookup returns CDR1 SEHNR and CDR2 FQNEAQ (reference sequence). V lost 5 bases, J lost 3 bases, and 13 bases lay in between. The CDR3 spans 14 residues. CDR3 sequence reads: CASSPQGEDYGYTF. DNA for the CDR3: TGTGCCAGCAGCCCCCAGGGTGAGGACTATGGCTACACCTTC.

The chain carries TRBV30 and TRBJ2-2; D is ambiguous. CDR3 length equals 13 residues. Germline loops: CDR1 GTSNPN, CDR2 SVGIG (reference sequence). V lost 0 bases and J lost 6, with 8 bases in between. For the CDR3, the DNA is TGTGCCTGGAGTGTATCCTCAGCCGGGGAGCTGTTTTTT. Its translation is CAWSVSSAGELFF.